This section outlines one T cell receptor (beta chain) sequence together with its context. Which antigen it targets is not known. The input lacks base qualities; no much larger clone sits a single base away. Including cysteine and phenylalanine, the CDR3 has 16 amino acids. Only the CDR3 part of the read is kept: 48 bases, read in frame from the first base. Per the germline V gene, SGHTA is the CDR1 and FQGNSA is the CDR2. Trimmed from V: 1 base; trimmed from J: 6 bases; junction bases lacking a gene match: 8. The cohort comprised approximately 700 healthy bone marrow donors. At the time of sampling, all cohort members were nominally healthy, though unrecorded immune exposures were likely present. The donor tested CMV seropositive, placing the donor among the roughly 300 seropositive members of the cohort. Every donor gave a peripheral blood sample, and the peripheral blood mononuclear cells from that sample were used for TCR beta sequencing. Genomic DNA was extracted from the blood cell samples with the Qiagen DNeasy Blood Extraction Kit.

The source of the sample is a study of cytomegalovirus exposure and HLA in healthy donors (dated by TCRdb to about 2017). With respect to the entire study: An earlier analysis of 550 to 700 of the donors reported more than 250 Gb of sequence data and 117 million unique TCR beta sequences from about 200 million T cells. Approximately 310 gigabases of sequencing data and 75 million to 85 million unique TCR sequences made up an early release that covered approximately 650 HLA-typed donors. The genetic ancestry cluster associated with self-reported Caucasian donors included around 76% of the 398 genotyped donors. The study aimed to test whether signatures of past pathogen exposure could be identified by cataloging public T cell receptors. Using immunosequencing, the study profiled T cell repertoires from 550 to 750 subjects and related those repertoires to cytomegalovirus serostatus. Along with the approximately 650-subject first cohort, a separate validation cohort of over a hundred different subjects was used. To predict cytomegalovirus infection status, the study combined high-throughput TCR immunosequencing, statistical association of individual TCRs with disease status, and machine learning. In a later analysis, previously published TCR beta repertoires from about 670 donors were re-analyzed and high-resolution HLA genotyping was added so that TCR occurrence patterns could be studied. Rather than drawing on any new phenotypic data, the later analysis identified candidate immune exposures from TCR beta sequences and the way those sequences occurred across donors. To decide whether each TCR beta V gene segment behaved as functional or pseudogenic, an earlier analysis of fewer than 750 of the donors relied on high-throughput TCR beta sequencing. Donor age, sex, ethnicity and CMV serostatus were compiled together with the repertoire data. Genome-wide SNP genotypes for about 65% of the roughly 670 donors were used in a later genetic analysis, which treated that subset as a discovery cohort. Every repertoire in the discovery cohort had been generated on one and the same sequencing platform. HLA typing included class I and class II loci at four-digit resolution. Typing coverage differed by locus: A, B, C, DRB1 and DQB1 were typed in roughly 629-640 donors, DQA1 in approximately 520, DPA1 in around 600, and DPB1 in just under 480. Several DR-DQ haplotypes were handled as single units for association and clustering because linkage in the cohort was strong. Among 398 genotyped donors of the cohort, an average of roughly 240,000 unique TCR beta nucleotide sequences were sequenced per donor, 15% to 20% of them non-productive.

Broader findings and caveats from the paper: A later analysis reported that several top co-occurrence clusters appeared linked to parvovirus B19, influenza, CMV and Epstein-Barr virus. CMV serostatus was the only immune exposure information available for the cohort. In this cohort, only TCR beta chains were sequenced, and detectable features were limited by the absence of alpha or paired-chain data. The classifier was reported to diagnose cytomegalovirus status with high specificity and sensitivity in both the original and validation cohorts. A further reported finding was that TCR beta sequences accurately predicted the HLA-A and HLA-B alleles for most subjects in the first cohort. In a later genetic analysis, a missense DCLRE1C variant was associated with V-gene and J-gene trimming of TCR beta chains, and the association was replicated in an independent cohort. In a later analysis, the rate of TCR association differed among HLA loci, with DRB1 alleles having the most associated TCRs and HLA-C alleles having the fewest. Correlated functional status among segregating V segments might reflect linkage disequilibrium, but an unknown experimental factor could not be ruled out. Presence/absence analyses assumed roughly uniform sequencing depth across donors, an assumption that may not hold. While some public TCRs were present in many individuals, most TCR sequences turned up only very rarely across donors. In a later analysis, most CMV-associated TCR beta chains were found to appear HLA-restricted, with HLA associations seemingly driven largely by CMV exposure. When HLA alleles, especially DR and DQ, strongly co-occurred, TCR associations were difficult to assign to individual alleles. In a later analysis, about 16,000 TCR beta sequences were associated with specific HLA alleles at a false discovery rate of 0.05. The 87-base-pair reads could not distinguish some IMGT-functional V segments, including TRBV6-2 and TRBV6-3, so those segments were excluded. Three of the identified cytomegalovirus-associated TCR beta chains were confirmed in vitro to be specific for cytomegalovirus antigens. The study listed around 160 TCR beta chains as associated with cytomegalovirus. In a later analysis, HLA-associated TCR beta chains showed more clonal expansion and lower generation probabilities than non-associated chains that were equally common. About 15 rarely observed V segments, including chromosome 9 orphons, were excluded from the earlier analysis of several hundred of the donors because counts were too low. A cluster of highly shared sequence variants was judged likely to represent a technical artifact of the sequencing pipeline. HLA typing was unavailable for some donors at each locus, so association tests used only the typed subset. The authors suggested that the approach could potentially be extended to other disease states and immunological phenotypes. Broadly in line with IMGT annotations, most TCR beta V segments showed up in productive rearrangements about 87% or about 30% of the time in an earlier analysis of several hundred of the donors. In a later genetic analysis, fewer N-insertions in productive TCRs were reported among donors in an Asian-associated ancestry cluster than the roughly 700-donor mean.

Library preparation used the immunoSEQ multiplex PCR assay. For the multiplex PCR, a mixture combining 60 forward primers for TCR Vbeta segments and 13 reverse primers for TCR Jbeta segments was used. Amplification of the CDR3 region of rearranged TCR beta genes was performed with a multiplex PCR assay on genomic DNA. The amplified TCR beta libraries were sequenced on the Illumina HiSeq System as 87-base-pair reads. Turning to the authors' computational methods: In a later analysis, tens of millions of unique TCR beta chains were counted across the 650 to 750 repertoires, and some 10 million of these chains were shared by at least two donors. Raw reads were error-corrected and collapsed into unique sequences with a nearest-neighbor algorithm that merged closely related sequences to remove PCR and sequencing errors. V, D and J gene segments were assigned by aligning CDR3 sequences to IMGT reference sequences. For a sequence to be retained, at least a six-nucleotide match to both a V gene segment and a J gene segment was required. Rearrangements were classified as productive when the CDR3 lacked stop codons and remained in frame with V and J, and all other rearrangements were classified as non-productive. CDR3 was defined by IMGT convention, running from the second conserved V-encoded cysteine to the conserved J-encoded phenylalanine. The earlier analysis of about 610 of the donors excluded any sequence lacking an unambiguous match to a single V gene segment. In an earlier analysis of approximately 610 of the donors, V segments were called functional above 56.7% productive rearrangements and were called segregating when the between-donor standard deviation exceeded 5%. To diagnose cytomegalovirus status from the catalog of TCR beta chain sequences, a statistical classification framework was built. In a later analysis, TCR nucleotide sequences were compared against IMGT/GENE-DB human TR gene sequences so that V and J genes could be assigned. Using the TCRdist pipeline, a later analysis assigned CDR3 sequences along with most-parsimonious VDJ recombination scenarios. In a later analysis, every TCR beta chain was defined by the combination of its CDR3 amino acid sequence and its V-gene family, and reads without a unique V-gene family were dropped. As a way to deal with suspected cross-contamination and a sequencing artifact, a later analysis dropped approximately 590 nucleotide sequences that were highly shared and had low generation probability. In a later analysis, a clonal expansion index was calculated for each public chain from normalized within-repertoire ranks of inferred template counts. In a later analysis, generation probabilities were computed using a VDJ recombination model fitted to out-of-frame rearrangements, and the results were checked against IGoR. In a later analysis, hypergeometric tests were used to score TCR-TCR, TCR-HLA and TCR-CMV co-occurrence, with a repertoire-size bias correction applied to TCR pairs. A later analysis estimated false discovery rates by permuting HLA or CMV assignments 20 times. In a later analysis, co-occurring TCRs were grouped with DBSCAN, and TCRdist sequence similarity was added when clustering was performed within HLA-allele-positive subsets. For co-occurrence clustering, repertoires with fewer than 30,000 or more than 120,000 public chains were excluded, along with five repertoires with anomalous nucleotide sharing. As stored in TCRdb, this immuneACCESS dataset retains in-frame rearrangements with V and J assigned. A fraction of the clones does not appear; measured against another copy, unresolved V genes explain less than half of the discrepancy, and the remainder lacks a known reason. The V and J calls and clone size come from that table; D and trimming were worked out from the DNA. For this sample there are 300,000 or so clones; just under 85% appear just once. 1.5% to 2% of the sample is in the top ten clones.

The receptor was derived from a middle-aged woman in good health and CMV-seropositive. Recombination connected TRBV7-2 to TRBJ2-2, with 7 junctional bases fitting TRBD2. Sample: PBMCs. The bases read TGTGCCAGCAGCTTAGGACTAGCCGGTAGGGCCGGGGAGCTGTTTTTT. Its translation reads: CASSLGLAGRAGELFF. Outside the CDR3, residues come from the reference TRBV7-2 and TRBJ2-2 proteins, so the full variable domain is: GAGVSQSPSNKVTEKGKDVELRCDPISGHTALYWYRQSLGQGLEFLIYFQGNSAPDKSGLPSDRFSAERTGGSVSTLTIQRTQQEDSAVYLCASSLGLAGRAGELFFGEGSRLTVL.